The text below deals with one T cell receptor beta chain. Antigen unknown. Time point in this sample: newly diagnosed GD, antithyroid drugs for less than 3 months. RNA from PBMCs was the source of the TCR library. Staff drew roughly 10 milliliters of peripheral blood into EDTA tubes. The authors built TCR beta libraries using iRepertoire HTBI primers and Arm-PCR of CDR3 regions. TCRdb re-derived calls from the multiplex PCR reads in MiXCR, one entry per CDR3 protein. The profile shows 680,000 or so distinct CDR3 sequences, roughly 15% of them singletons. Germline assignment: CDR1 MNHEY and CDR2 SMNVEV (reference sequence). The CDR3 is made up of 17 amino acids. The data were obtained in a study of regulatory T cells in long-lasting Graves disease. Study outcomes and limitations: Persistent Graves' patients possessed reduced TCR diversity relative to recently diagnosed ones.

Another study also made use of these data, one on T cells in Graves' hyperthyroidism and ophthalmopathy. That study reports: The primer set for the first-round RT-PCR of the TCR CDR3 was HTBI.

This receptor was identified in a woman between 25 and 40 years old with Graves disease. This chain links TRBV27 with TRBJ2-1; TRBD2 matches at 12 bases. The end of the DNA fits TRBJ2-5 better, so the J call may be wrong. The sample in question was peripheral blood mononuclear cells (PBMCs), obtained at new diagnosis, from a patient treated with antithyroid drugs. The CDR3 loop reads CASSFMATTSGSETQYF. The CDR3 bases are TGTGCCAGCAGTTTTATGGCGACGACTAGCGGGAGCGAGACCCAGTACTTC.